This T cell receptor beta chain is from a study of shared clonotypes between healthy human individuals. Naive CD8 isolation took CD45RO-negative cells positively selected for CCR7 and excluded terminally differentiated effector memory CD45RA+ cells. In regard to this clone: Its antigen is currently unknown.

Notes on the study in general: Naive subsets tended to show greater estimated richness than memory subsets. Limitation of the genetic and exposure-history diversity represented came from the few donors. Among donors, the sharing of clonotypes was expected to be influenced by sequencing depth.

Using immunoSEQ multiplex PCR, the repertoire was profiled, and TCRdb retains in-frame clones only, with some absent. The sample has about 2.2 million clones, roughly 93% seen once. V lost 4 bases and J lost 5, with 11 bases in between. Per germline, CDR1 MNHEY and CDR2 SVGAGI. This CDR3 is built from 13 residues. The sequenced sample was naive CD8+ T cells from PBMCs. The chain is built from TRBV6-5 and TRBJ2-5; D not resolved. This clonotype was sampled from a young man in good health. Some clones in this sample may be carry-over from other donors' samples. The CDR3 here is CASSSHARETQYF. In nucleotides, the CDR3 is TGTGCCAGCAGTTCCCACGCCAGGGAGACCCAGTACTTC.